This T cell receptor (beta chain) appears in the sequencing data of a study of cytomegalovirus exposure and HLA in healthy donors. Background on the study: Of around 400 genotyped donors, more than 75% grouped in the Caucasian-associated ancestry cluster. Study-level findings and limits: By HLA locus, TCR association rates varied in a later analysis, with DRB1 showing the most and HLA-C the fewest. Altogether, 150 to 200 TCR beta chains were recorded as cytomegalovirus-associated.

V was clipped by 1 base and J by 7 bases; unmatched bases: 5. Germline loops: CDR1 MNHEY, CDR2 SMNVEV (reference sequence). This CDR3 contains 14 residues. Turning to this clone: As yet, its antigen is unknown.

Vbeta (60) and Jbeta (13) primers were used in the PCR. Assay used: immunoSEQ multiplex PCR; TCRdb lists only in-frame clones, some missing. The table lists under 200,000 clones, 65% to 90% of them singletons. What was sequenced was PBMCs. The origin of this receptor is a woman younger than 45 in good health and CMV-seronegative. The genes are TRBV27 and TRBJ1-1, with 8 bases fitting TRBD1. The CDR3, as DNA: TGTGCCAGCAGTTTATTCCAGGGGGCAGATGAAGCTTTCTTT. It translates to CASSLFQGADEAFF.